This TCR beta chain appears in the sequencing data of a study of blood T cell repertoires in COVID-19. CDR3 length: 15 amino acids. The germline V gene has CDR1 SEHNR and CDR2 FQNEAQ (reference sequence). The V gene lost 4 bases and the J gene lost 6 bases, with 18 bases spanning the gap. Only in-frame clones appear in the TCRdb table, and some are missing; sequencing was by immunoSEQ multiplex PCR. The data contain 40,000 to 55,000 clones, approximately 90% of them seen just once; the ten biggest clones take up approximately 9.6%. This chain joins TRBV7-9 and TRBJ1-2, with D unresolved. This receptor was obtained from a man aged 45 to 65 with active COVID-19. The sample consisted of peripheral blood. The DNA of the CDR3 is TGTGCCAGCAGCTCCACGGCCCGTGAGAGGAATGGCTACACCTTC. This codes for CASSSTARERNGYTF.